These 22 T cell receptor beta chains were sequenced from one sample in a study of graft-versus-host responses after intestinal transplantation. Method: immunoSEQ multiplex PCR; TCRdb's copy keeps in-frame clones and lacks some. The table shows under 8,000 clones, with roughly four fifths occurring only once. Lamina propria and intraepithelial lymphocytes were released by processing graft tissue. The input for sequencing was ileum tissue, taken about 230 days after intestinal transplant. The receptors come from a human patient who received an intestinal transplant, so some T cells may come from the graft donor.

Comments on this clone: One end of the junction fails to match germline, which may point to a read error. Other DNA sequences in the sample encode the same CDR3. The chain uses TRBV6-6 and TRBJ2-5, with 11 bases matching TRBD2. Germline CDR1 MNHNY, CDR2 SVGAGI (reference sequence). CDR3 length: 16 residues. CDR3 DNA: TGCGCCAGCAGAAACGGGACTAGCGGCGCCGTAGAGACCCAGTACTTC. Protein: CASRNGTSGAVETQYF.

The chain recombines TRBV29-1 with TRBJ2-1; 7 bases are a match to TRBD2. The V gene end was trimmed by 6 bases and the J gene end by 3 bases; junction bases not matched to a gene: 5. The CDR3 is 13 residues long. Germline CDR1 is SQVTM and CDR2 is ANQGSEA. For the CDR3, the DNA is TGCAGCGTAGGACTAGACCTCTACAATGAGCAGTTCTTC. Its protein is CSVGLDLYNEQFF.

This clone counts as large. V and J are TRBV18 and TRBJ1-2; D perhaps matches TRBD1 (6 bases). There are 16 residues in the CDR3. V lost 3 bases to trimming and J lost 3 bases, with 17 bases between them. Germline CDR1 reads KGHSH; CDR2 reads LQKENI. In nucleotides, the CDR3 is TGTGCCAGCTCACCCTCGACAGGAGCCCTTCACTATGGCTACACCTTC. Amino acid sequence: CASSPSTGALHYGYTF.

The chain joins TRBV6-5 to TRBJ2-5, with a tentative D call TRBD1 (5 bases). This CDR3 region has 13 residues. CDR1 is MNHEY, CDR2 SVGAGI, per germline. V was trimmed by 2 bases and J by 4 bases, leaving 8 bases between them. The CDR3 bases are TGTGCCAGCAGTTACCAAGGGGCAGAGACCCAGTACTTC. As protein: CASSYQGAETQYF.

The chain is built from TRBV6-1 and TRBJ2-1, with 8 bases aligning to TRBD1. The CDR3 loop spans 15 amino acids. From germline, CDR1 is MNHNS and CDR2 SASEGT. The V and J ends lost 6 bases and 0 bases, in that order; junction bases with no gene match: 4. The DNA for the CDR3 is TGTGCCAGCAGCTTGGACAGGGCCTCCTACAATGAGCAGTTCTTC. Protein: CASSLDRASYNEQFF.

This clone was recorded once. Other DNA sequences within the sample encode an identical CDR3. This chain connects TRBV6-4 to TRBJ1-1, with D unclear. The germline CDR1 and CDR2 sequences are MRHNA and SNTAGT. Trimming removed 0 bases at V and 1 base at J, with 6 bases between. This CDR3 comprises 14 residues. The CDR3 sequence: CASSDSAGNTEAFF. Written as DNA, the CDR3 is TGTGCCAGCAGTGACTCGGCGGGGAACACTGAAGCTTTCTTT.

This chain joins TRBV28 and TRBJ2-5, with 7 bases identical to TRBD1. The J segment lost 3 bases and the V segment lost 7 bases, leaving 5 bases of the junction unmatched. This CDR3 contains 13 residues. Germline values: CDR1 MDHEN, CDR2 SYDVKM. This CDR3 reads CASTPGTEETQYF. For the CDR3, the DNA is TGTGCCAGCACGCCCGGGACAGAAGAGACCCAGTACTTC.

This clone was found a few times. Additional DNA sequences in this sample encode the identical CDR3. CDR3 bases: TGTGCCAGCAGTCCAAGACAGCCATACGAGCAGTACTTC. It yields the protein CASSPRQPYEQYF. The chain couples TRBV6-1 to TRBJ2-7, with D possibly matching TRBD1 (5 bases). The V end was cut by 5 bases, the J end by 4 bases, with 12 bases between. This CDR3 comprises 13 residues. Germline V CDR1 and CDR2: MNHNS, SASEGT.

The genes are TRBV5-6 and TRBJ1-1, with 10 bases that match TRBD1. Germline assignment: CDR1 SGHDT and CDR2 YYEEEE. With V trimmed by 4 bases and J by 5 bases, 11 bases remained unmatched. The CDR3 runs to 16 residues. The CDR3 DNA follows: TGTGCCAGCAGCCTGGCGGGTGGACAGGGGGAAACTGAAGCTTTCTTT. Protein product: CASSLAGGQGETEAFF.

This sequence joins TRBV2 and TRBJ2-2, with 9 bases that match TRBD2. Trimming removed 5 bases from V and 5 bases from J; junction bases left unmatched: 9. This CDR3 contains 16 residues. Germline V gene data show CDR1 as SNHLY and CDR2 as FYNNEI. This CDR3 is CASSPRLSGRTGELFF. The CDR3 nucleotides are TGTGCCAGCAGTCCCCGTTTAAGCGGGAGGACCGGGGAGCTGTTTTTT.

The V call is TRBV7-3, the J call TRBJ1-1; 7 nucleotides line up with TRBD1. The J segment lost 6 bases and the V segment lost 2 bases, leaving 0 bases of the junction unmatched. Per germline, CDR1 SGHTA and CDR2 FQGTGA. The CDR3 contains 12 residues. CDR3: CASSLQGAEAFF. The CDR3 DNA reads TGTGCCAGCAGCTTACAGGGGGCTGAAGCTTTCTTT.

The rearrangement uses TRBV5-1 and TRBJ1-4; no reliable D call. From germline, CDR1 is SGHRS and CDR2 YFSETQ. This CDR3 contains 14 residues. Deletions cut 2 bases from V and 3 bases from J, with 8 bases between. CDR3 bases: TGCGCCAGCAGCTTTGGGAGGGCTAATGAAAAACTGTTTTTT. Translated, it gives CASSFGRANEKLFF.

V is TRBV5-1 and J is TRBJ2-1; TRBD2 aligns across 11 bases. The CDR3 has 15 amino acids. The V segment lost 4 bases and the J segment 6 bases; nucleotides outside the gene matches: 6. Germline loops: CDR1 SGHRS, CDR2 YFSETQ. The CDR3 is CASSLAGLAGNEQFF. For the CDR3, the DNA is TGCGCCAGCAGCCTGGCCGGACTAGCGGGCAATGAGCAGTTCTTC.

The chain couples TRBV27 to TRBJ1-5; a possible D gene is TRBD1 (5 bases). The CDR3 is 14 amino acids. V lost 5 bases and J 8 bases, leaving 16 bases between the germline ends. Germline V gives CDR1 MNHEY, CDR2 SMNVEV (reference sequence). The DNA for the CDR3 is TGTGCCAGCAGTCTCTCAGAAAGGGGTGAGCCCCAGCATTTT. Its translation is CASSLSERGEPQHF.

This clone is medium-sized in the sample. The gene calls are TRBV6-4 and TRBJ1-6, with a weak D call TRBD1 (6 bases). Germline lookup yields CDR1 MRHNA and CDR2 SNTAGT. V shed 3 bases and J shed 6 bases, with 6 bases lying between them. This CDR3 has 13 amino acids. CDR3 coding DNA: TGTGCCAGCAGTGAGGGGGCTAATTCACCCCTCCACTTT. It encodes CASSEGANSPLHF.

The CDR3 DNA follows: TGTGCCAGCAGCCGCCTCCTAGACAGGGTCCCTGAAGCTTTCTTT. Translation: CASSRLLDRVPEAFF. The chain carries TRBV4-2 and TRBJ1-1, with 7 bases lining up with TRBD1. Germline-derived CDR1 and CDR2 are LGHNA and YNFKEQ. J gave up 6 bases and V 4 bases, and 11 bases lay outside the gene matches. This CDR3 region has 15 residues.

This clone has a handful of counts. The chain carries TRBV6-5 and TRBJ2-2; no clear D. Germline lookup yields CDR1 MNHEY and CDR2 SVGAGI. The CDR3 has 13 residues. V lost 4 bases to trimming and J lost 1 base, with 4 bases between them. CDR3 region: CASSSLNTGELFF. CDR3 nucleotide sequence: TGTGCCAGCAGTTCCTTGAACACCGGGGAGCTGTTTTTT.

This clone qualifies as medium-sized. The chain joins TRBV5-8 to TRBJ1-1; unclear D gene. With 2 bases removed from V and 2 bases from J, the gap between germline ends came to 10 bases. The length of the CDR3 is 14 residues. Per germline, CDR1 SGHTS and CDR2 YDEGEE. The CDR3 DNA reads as TGTGCCAGCAGCTTACTAATAATCAACACTGAAGCTTTCTTT. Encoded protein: CASSLLIINTEAFF.

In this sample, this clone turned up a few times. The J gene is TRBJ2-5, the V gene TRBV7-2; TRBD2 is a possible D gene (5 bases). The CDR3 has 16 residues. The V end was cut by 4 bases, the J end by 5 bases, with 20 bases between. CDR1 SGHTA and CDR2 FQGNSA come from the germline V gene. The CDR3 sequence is CASSSSPTGNTETQYF. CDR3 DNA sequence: TGTGCCAGCAGCTCCTCCCCAACCGGGAATACCGAGACCCAGTACTTC.

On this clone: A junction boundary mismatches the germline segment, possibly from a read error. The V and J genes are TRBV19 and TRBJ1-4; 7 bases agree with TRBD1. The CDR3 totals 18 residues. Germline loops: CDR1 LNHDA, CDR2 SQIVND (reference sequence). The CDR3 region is CASSPRGTELVVNQKLFF. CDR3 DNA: TGTGCCAGTAGCCCCCGGGGGACAGAATTGGTGGTTAATCAAAAACTGTTTTTT.

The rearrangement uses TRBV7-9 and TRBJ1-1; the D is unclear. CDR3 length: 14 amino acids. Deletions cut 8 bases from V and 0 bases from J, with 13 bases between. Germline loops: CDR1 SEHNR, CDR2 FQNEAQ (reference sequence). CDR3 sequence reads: CASRAWVMNTEAFF. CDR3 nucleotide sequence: TGTGCCAGCCGAGCGTGGGTGATGAACACTGAAGCTTTCTTT. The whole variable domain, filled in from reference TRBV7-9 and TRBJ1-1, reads DTGVSQNPRHKITKRGQNVTFRCDPISEHNRLYWYRQTLGQGPEFLTYFQNEAQLEKSRLLSDRFSAERPKGSFSTLEIQRTEQGDSAMYLCASRAWVMNTEAFFGQGTRLTVV.

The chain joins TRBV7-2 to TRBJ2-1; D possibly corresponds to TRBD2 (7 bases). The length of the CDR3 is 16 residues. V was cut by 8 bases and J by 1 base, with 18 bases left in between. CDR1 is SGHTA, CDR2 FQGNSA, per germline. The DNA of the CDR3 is TGTGCCAGCCGCGGGGGCCCAACGAGGTCCTACAATGAGCAGTTCTTC. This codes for CASRGGPTRSYNEQFF.